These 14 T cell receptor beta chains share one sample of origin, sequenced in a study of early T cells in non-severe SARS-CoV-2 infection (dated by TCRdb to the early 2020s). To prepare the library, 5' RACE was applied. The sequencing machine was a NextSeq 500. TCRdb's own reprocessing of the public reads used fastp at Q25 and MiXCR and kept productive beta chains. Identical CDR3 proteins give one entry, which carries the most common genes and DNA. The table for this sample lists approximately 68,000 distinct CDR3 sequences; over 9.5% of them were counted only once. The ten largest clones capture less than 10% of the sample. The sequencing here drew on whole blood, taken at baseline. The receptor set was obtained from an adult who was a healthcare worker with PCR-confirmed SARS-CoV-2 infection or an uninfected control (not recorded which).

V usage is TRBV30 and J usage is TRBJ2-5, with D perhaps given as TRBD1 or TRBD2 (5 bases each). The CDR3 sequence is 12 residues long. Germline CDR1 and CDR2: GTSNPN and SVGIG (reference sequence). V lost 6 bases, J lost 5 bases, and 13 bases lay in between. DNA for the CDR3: TGTGCCTGCCGAGGGGCAGGGGAGACCCAGTACTTC. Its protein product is CACRGAGETQYF.

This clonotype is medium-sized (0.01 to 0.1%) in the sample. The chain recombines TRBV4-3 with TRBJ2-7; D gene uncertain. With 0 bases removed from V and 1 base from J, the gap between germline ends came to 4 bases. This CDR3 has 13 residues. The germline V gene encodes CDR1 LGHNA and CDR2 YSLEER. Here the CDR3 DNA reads TGCGCCAGCAGCCAAGACCGGTCCTACGAGCAGTACTTC. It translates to CASSQDRSYEQYF.

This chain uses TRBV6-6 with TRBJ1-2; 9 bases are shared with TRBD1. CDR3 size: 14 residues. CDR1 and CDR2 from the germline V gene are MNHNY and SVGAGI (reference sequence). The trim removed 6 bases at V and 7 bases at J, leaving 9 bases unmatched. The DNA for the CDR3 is TGTGCCAGCAGCCTACAGGGGGCGCTTTCTGGCTACACCTTC. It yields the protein CASSLQGALSGYTF.

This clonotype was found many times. The CDR3 DNA follows: TGTGCCTGGAGTCTCCCGGGAGGGGACACTGAAGCTTTCTTT. It translates to CAWSLPGGDTEAFF. This rearrangement joins TRBV30 to TRBJ1-1; possibly TRBD1 for D (5 bases). The CDR3 totals 14 residues. Trimming took 2 bases from V and 3 from J, leaving 13 bases between them. Germline V gene sequence: CDR1 GTSNPN, CDR2 SVGIG (reference sequence). The entire variable domain, with the rest obtained from reference TRBV30 and TRBJ1-1, is as follows: SQTIHQWPATLVQPVGSPLSLECTVEGTSNPNLYWYRQAAGRGLQLLFYSVGIGQISSEVPQNLSASRPQDRQFILSSKKLLLSDSGFYLCAWSLPGGDTEAFFGQGTRLTVV.

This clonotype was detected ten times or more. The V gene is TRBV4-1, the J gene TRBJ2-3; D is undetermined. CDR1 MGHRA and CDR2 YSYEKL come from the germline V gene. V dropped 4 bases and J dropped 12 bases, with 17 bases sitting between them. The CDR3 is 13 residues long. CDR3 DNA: TGCGCCAGCAGCCTCCTCCTGACCGAATCTCAGTATTTT. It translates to CASSLLLTESQYF.

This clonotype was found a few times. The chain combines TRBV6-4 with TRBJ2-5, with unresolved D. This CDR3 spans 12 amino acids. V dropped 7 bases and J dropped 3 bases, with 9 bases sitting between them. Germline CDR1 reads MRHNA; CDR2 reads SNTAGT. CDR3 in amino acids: CASIGSEETQYF. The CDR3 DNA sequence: TGTGCCAGCATAGGGTCGGAAGAGACCCAGTACTTC.

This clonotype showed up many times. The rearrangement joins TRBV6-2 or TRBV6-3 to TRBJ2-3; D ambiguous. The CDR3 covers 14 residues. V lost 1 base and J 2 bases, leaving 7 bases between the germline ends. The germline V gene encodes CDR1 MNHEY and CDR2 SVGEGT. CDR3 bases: TGTGCCAGCAGTTACTGGGAAGTCACAGATACGCAGTATTTT. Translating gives CASSYWEVTDTQYF.

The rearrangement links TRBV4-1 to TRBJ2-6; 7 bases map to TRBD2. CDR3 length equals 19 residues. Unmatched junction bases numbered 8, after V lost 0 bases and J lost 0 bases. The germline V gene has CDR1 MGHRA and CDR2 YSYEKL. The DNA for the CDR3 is TGCGCCAGCAGCCAAGACCTAGCGGTTTGGTCCTCTGGGGCCAACGTCCTGACTTTC. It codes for CASSQDLAVWSSGANVLTF.

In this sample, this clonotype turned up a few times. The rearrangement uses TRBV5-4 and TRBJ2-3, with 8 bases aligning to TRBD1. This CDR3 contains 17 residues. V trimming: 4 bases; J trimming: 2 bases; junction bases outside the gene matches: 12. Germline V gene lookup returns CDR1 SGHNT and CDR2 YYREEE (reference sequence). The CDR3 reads CASSPDPRDRSTDTQYF. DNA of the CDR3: TGTGCCAGCAGCCCCGATCCCCGGGACAGGTCCACAGATACGCAGTATTTT. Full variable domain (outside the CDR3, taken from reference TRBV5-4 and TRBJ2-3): ETGVTQSPTHLIKTRGQQVTLRCSSQSGHNTVSWYQQALGQGPQFIFQYYREEENGRGNFPPRFSGLQFPNYSSELNVNALELDDSALYLCASSPDPRDRSTDTQYFGPGTRLTVL.

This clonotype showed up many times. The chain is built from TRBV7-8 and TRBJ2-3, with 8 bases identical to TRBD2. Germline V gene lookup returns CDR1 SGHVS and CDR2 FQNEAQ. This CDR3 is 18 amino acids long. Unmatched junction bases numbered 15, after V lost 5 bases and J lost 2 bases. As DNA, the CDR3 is TGTGCCAGCAGCCGGGGGGCACACGCGGGGGGTGTCACAGATACGCAGTATTTT. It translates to CASSRGAHAGGVTDTQYF.

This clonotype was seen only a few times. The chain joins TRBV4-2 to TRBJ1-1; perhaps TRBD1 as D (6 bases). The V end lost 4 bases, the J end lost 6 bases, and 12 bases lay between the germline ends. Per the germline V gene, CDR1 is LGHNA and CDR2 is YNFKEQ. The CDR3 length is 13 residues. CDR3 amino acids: CASSPAGVPEAFF. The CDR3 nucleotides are TGTGCCAGCAGCCCCGCAGGGGTCCCTGAAGCTTTCTTT.

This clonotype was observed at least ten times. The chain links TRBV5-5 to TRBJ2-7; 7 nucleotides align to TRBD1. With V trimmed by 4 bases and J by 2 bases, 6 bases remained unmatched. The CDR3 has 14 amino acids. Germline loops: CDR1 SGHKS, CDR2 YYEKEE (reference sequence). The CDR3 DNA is TGTGCCAGCAGCCGGACAGGCGCCGCCTACGAGCAGTACTTC. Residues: CASSRTGAAYEQYF.

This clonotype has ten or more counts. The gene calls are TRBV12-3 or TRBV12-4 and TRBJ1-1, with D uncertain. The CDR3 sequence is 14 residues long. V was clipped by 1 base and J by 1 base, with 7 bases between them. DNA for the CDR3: TGTGCCAGCAGTTTAGGGGCCGGGAACACTGAAGCTTTCTTT. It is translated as CASSLGAGNTEAFF.

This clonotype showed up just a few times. The CDR3 protein is CASSLVQSRNEQFF. In nucleotides, the CDR3 is TGTGCCAGCAGCTTAGTCCAGTCGAGGAATGAGCAGTTCTTC. The chain combines TRBV7-9 with TRBJ2-1, with unresolved D. CDR1 is SEHNR and CDR2 is FQNEAQ in the germline V gene (reference sequence). V was trimmed by 1 base and J by 7 bases, leaving 11 bases between them. This CDR3 is built from 14 residues.